This T cell receptor beta chain was documented in a study of T cell repertoires in cytomegalovirus infection. Study overall: Public TCR beta signatures were indicative of both CMV infection and a matching HLA type. Study-wide findings and caveats: Clonotype analysis showed dominance of the ex vivo response by HLA-C-restricted CMV-specific TCR beta clonotypes.

Each CDR3 protein gets one entry after TCRdb re-called the reads with MiXCR. The sample yields about 300,000 distinct CDR3 sequences, 9.6% seen once. This clonotype was counted ten times or more. The antigen is not known. Germline loops: CDR1 MDHEN, CDR2 SYDVKM. V lost 5 bases to trimming and J lost 2 bases, with 14 bases between them. The CDR3 sequence is 15 residues long. This chain joins TRBV28 and TRBJ2-3; weak D call: TRBD1 (6 bases). The sample consisted of PBMCs. This clonotype originated in a human donor in good health (CMV status not recorded). Some clones in this sample may be carry-over from other donors' samples. Here the CDR3 reads CASSPMDSYTDTQYF. As DNA, the CDR3 is TGTGCCAGCAGTCCAATGGACAGTTACACAGATACGCAGTATTTT.